These 30 T cell receptor beta chains were sequenced from one sample in a study of graft-versus-host responses after intestinal transplantation. Investigators treated the graft tissue so that it released intraepithelial and lamina propria lymphocytes. TCRdb's copy holds only in-frame clones and misses some; the assay was immunoSEQ multiplex PCR. There are around 7,000 clones in the sample; around 65% occur only once, and roughly 5% lies in the top ten. The source material was ileum tissue, sampled more than 50 days after transplant. The receptors derive from a human patient who received an intestinal transplant, so some T cells may come from the graft donor.

The chain carries TRBV18 and TRBJ1-6; D remains ambiguous. Trimming took off 3 bases at V and 7 bases at J, with 19 bases between the two ends. The CDR3 runs 17 residues. Per germline, CDR1 KGHSH and CDR2 LQKENI. Here the CDR3 DNA reads TGTGCCAGCTCACCTAGACCACAGAACCCGAGCAATTCACCCCTCCACTTT. Its translation is CASSPRPQNPSNSPLHF.

This chain joins TRBV6-6 and TRBJ1-2; 7 nucleotides align to TRBD1. This CDR3 comprises 13 residues. V shed 6 bases, J shed 3 bases, and the junction held 4 bases outside the gene matches. Per germline, CDR1 MNHNY and CDR2 SVGAGI (reference sequence). CDR3 nucleotide sequence: TGTGCCAGCAGCCGGGACAGTGACTATGGCTACACCTTC. Translation gives CASSRDSDYGYTF.

The rearrangement uses TRBV6-6 and TRBJ1-2, with TRBD1 identical over 7 bases. Germline lookup yields CDR1 MNHNY and CDR2 SVGAGI (reference sequence). Trimming took 2 bases from V and 4 from J; bases not matched to a gene: 7. This CDR3 has 15 amino acids. CDR3 residues: CASSYGGGDGYGYTF. In DNA form, the CDR3 reads TGTGCCAGCAGTTACGGAGGGGGCGACGGCTATGGCTACACCTTC.

This clone was detected once. J is TRBJ2-1 and V is TRBV29-1; TRBD2 is a possible D gene (5 bases). In germline, CDR1 is SQVTM, CDR2 ANQGSEA. V was cut by 4 bases and J by 4 bases, with 8 bases left in between. The CDR3 is 12 residues long. The CDR3 bases are TGCAGCGTTGGTACTAGTTACAATGAGCAGTTCTTC. Its protein is CSVGTSYNEQFF.

The chain carries TRBV6-8 and TRBJ2-7; D may be TRBD1 (5 bases). V was pared by 2 bases and J by 2 bases, with 13 bases between. The germline gives CDR1 MNHGY, CDR2 SAAAGT. There are 15 residues in the CDR3. The CDR3 bases are TGTGCCAGCAGTTACAGCAGGGCTGGCACCTACGAGCAGTACGTC. It yields the protein CASSYSRAGTYEQYV.

This chain links TRBV2 with TRBJ2-2; 8 bases align to TRBD1. V gave up 3 bases and J gave up 3 bases; unmatched junction bases: 3. This CDR3 contains 15 residues. The germline gives CDR1 SNHLY, CDR2 FYNNEI. CDR3 sequence: CASSDGQGYTGELFF. The CDR3 bases are TGTGCCAGCAGTGACGGACAGGGCTACACCGGGGAGCTGTTTTTT.

The chain uses TRBV9 and TRBJ2-5, with 10 bases lining up with TRBD1. This CDR3 comprises 14 residues. V shed 3 bases and J 5 bases; nucleotides not matched to a gene: 4. Germline values: CDR1 SGDLS, CDR2 YYNGEE. In DNA, the CDR3 is TGTGCCAGCAGCGAGGGACAGGGGATGGAGACCCAGTACTTC. It specifies CASSEGQGMETQYF.

This chain uses TRBV4-2 with TRBJ2-5; 9 bases align to TRBD2. The CDR3 spans 16 residues. Trimming took 0 bases from V and 5 from J; bases not matched to a gene: 7. CDR1 and CDR2 (germline): LGHNA, YNFKEQ. Here the CDR3 reads CASSQERLAGTETQYF. In DNA, the CDR3 is TGTGCCAGCAGCCAAGAAAGGCTAGCGGGGACGGAGACCCAGTACTTC.

A remark on this clone: The sample holds other DNA sequences that translate to the same CDR3. V and J are TRBV6-5 and TRBJ2-5; perhaps TRBD2 as D (5 bases). The CDR3 is made up of 13 amino acids. The ends were cut back, 0 bases at V and 5 bases at J, with 7 bases in the middle. CDR1 is MNHEY, CDR2 SVGAGI, per germline. The CDR3 sequence: CASSYSPGETQYF. DNA for the CDR3: TGTGCCAGCAGTTACTCCCCGGGGGAGACCCAGTACTTC.

This clone was seen a few times. The CDR3 spells CASSEIAGNEQFF. CDR3 coding DNA: TGTGCCAGTAGTGAAATAGCGGGCAATGAGCAGTTCTTC. This chain connects TRBV19 to TRBJ2-1; 7 nucleotides line up with TRBD2. Trimming cost V 5 bases and J 6 bases; bases outside gene matches: 4. Germline CDR1 reads LNHDA; CDR2 reads SQIVND (reference sequence). The CDR3 covers 13 residues.

The chain carries TRBV27 and TRBJ1-6, with D hard to call. CDR3 length equals 16 residues. The V gene lost 2 bases and the J gene lost 9 bases, with 17 bases spanning the gap. Germline V gives CDR1 MNHEY, CDR2 SMNVEV (reference sequence). The CDR3 loop reads CASSLPRGGFRSPLHF. The CDR3 DNA is TGTGCCAGCAGTTTACCGCGAGGCGGGTTTCGTTCACCCCTCCACTTT.

V gene TRBV19 combines with J gene TRBJ2-1; TRBD1 aligns across 9 bases. Germline V lookup: CDR1 LNHDA, CDR2 SQIVND (reference sequence). This CDR3 spans 15 amino acids. J lost 4 bases, V lost 6 bases, and 7 bases had no gene match. Here the CDR3 DNA reads TGTGCCAGTAGCTCCGCCGGGACAGGGTACAATGAGCAGTTCTTC. Encoded protein: CASSSAGTGYNEQFF. The whole variable domain, remainder taken from reference TRBV19 and TRBJ2-1, is DGGITQSPKYLFRKEGQNVTLSCEQNLNHDAMYWYRQDPGQGLRLIYYSQIVNDFQKGDIAEGYSVSREKKESFPLTVTSAQKNPTAFYLCASSSAGTGYNEQFFGPGTRLTVL.

The chain employs TRBV7-2 and TRBJ1-3, with D tentatively TRBD1 (6 bases). The CDR3 length is 17 residues. Trimming left V 2 bases short and J 0 bases short, with 14 bases between. Germline-derived CDR1 and CDR2 are SGHTA and FQGNSA. CDR3 sequence reads: CASSLNPGASSGNTIYF. Here the CDR3 DNA reads TGTGCCAGCAGCTTAAATCCAGGGGCAAGCTCTGGAAACACCATATATTTT.

This rearrangement joins TRBV28 to TRBJ2-6; D gene unclear. The CDR3 sequence is 15 residues long. Trimming took off 6 bases at V and 0 bases at J, with 9 bases between the two ends. Germline assignment: CDR1 MDHEN and CDR2 SYDVKM. The CDR3 loop reads CASSGRSSGANVLTF. Here the CDR3 DNA reads TGTGCCAGCAGCGGTCGGAGCTCTGGGGCCAACGTCCTGACTTTC.

The J gene is TRBJ1-5, the V gene TRBV7-2; 8 bases align to TRBD1. The CDR3 spans 15 residues. J was trimmed by 5 bases and V by 2 bases; bases with no gene match: 5. Germline V gene lookup returns CDR1 SGHTA and CDR2 FQGNSA. CDR3 region: CASSLMQGADQPQHF. CDR3 sequence (DNA): TGTGCCAGCAGCTTAATGCAGGGGGCCGATCAGCCCCAGCATTTT.

Sample share makes this clone medium-sized. The V and J genes are TRBV10-3 and TRBJ2-1; the match to TRBD2 covers 10 bases. The germline V gene has CDR1 ENHRY and CDR2 SYGVKD. The CDR3 consists of 16 residues. The V gene end was trimmed by 1 base and the J gene end by 4 bases; junction bases not matched to a gene: 4. The CDR3 here is CAISEFSSGRYNEQFF. The CDR3 nucleotides read TGTGCCATCAGTGAGTTTTCTAGCGGGAGATACAATGAGCAGTTCTTC.

This clone was counted a few times. The genes are TRBV2 and TRBJ1-2, with 7 bases identical to TRBD1. V was clipped by 5 bases and J by 3 bases; unmatched bases: 3. The CDR3 totals 13 residues. CDR1 is SNHLY and CDR2 is FYNNEI in the germline V gene. The CDR3 DNA reads as TGTGCCAGCAGTAAACAGGGGTACTATGGCTACACCTTC. It codes for CASSKQGYYGYTF.

This chain connects TRBV25-1 to TRBJ2-2; possibly TRBD1 for D (5 bases). V lost 6 bases and J lost 6, with 17 bases in between. The length of the CDR3 is 15 residues. Germline CDR1 and CDR2: MGHDK and SYGVNS. Written as DNA, the CDR3 is TGTGCCAGCAGCGAACAGATTTGGGGCGCCGGGGAGCTGTTTTTT. It specifies CASSEQIWGAGELFF.

Note on this clone: Distinct nucleotide sequences in the sample also encode this CDR3. The chain carries TRBV28 and TRBJ2-7; tentative D call: TRBD1 (6 bases). V lost 4 bases, J lost 3 bases, and 10 bases lay in between. The CDR3 has 13 residues. CDR1 is MDHEN, CDR2 SYDVKM, per germline. The CDR3 loop reads CASSYDRYYEQYV. The CDR3 coding sequence is TGTGCCAGCAGTTACGACAGGTACTACGAGCAGTACGTC.

The gene calls are TRBV6-5 and TRBJ2-7, with 8 bases fitting TRBD1. This CDR3 has 14 amino acids. Germline V CDR1 and CDR2: MNHEY, SVGAGI. J lost 4 bases, V lost 6 bases, and 8 bases had no gene match. The chain's CDR3 is CASRRGQGIYEQYV. The CDR3 DNA is TGTGCCAGCAGACGCGGACAGGGAATTTACGAGCAGTACGTC.

V is TRBV7-8 and J is TRBJ1-1, with a possible D match to TRBD1 (5 bases). V lost 4 bases and J lost 0, with 15 bases in between. This CDR3 has 16 amino acids. Germline assignment: CDR1 SGHVS and CDR2 FQNEAQ. CDR3 loop: CASSSGTDRVNTEAFF. CDR3 nucleotides: TGTGCCAGCAGCTCAGGGACTGACCGTGTGAACACTGAAGCTTTCTTT.

This clone was picked up a small number of times. The V call is TRBV28, the J call TRBJ1-6; tentative D call: TRBD1 (5 bases). Germline-derived CDR1 and CDR2 are MDHEN and SYDVKM. The CDR3 extends over 14 amino acids. Trimming took 6 bases from V and 4 from J, leaving 10 bases between them. CDR3 DNA: TGTGCCAGCAGGCCACAGGAATATAATTCACCCCTCCACTTT. This codes for CASRPQEYNSPLHF.

Points on this clone: One end of the junction does not line up with germline, which may come from a read error. The chain carries TRBV7-7 and TRBJ2-5, with 9 bases aligning to TRBD1. This CDR3 spans 14 amino acids. Germline lookup yields CDR1 SSHAT and CDR2 FNYEAQ (reference sequence). The CDR3 nucleotides read TGTGCTAGCAGCCGCATGACGACAGGGGGGACCCAGTACTTC. Residues: CASSRMTTGGTQYF.

The chain recombines TRBV5-6 with TRBJ2-3, with 8 bases fitting TRBD2. This CDR3 contains 17 residues. Trimming cost V 1 base and J 5 bases; bases outside gene matches: 12. The germline gives CDR1 SGHDT, CDR2 YYEEEE. The CDR3 is CASSLSLAGWEGDTQYF. CDR3 nucleotide sequence: TGTGCCAGCAGCTTGAGTCTAGCGGGCTGGGAGGGAGATACGCAGTATTTT.

The chain joins TRBV5-6 to TRBJ2-7; maybe TRBD2 (6 bases). The germline V and J ends were trimmed by 7 bases and 7 bases, with 15 bases remaining between them. Germline V gene lookup returns CDR1 SGHDT and CDR2 YYEEEE. This CDR3 comprises 12 residues. CDR3 in DNA: TGTGCCAGCCACCATGCTCGGGGGGAGCAGTACGTC. This translates into CASHHARGEQYV.

This chain connects TRBV28 to TRBJ2-5; 7 bases fit TRBD2. In germline, CDR1 is MDHEN, CDR2 SYDVKM. J lost 5 bases, V lost 2 bases, and 11 bases had no gene match. The CDR3 is 16 residues long. The CDR3: CASSLHTEAGWETQYF. CDR3 in DNA: TGTGCCAGCAGTTTACATACAGAAGCGGGGTGGGAGACCCAGTACTTC.

The V and J genes are TRBV5-8 and TRBJ2-5; TRBD2 matches 7 bases. Germline CDR1 reads SGHTS; CDR2 reads YDEGEE. This CDR3 has 14 amino acids. Losses at the gene ends were 4 bases for V and 4 bases for J; bases not matched to a gene: 7. The CDR3 region has the DNA TGTGCCAGCAGCCCCAGGCGGGGGAGAGAGACCCAGTACTTC. Translated, it gives CASSPRRGRETQYF.

By share, this clone ranks as medium-sized. The chain couples TRBV6-1 to TRBJ2-7; no reliable D call. V dropped 6 bases and J dropped 0 bases, with 9 bases sitting between them. The CDR3 is made up of 13 amino acids. The germline gives CDR1 MNHNS, CDR2 SASEGT. As DNA, the CDR3 is TGTGCCAGCAGGCTGACAAGCTCCTACGAGCAGTACGTC. It yields the protein CASRLTSSYEQYV.

Of note for this clone: Other DNA sequences in this specimen translate into the identical CDR3. The chain has TRBV27 and TRBJ2-3, with a weak D call TRBD1 (5 bases). Germline CDR1 is MNHEY and CDR2 is SMNVEV (reference sequence). The CDR3 has 13 residues. V lost 2 bases and J lost 4, with 7 bases in between. The CDR3 here is CASSLQGADTQYF. As DNA, the CDR3 is TGTGCCAGCAGTTTACAGGGCGCAGATACGCAGTATTTT.

This clone was recorded once. The chain couples TRBV7-8 to TRBJ1-1; D perhaps matches TRBD1 (6 bases). V was trimmed by 5 bases and J by 1 base, leaving 14 bases between them. This CDR3 contains 15 residues. The germline V gene has CDR1 SGHVS and CDR2 FQNEAQ. The CDR3 sequence: CASSPPGHKNTEAFF. The CDR3 DNA reads as TGTGCCAGCAGCCCACCGGGACATAAGAACACTGAAGCTTTCTTT.